Following are 8 T cell receptor beta chains from one sample sequenced in a study of control samples from healthy donors and cancer patients (dated by TCRdb to 2020 to 2022). Library construction relied on the immunoSEQ multiplex PCR assay. TCRdb obtained this table from immuneACCESS and retained in-frame rearrangements with V and J assigned. These tables miss some clones; where compared with another copy, unresolved V genes account for less than half of the shortfall, and the remainder is unexplained. Within this sample are about 36,000 clones, with roughly 92% of them counted one time only. 1.7% of the sample rests with the top ten. Sequenced sample: PBMCs. The source is a man aged 40-50 years with colorectal cancer.

CDR3 amino acids: CSVGATNYGYTF. The CDR3, as DNA: TGCAGCGTTGGGGCAACTAACTATGGCTACACCTTC. This chain uses TRBV29-1 with TRBJ1-2, with D unclear. V lost 4 bases, J lost 0 bases, and 6 bases lay in between. The CDR3 length is 12 residues. Germline values: CDR1 SQVTM, CDR2 ANQGSEA.

The chain joins TRBV7-2 to TRBJ1-6; TRBD1 matches 9 bases. The junction had 6 bases not matched to a gene; V was cut back by 3 bases and J by 9 bases. CDR1 is SGHTA, CDR2 FQGNSA, per germline. The CDR3 is 15 residues long. CDR3: CASSLRDRAVSPLHF. As DNA, the CDR3 is TGTGCCAGCAGCTTGAGGGACAGGGCGGTTTCACCCCTCCACTTT.

The J gene is TRBJ1-2, the V gene TRBV9; D is uncertain. The CDR3 has 14 residues. Trimming shortened V by 4 bases and J by 3 bases, and 13 bases separated the two germline ends. Germline CDR1 SGDLS, CDR2 YYNGEE. The CDR3: CASSYSRTDYGYTF. The CDR3 DNA reads TGTGCCAGCAGCTATTCCCGCACGGACTATGGCTACACCTTC.

V gene TRBV5-1 combines with J gene TRBJ1-4; D not certain. CDR1 is SGHRS and CDR2 is YFSETQ in the germline V gene. The germline V and J ends were trimmed by 4 bases and 0 bases, with 13 bases remaining between them. This CDR3 comprises 16 residues. CDR3 loop: CASSTTSGTTNEKLFF. CDR3 coding DNA: TGCGCCAGCAGCACGACCTCGGGTACAACTAATGAAAAACTGTTTTTT.

The CDR3 DNA reads TGTGCCTGCAGCTTTTTGTGGACCGACGGCTACACCTTC. Its protein product is CACSFLWTDGYTF. The chain is built from TRBV30 and TRBJ1-2; D gene ambiguous. V dropped 6 bases and J dropped 8 bases, with 19 bases sitting between them. This CDR3 has 13 residues. In germline, CDR1 is GTSNPN, CDR2 SVGIG (reference sequence).

The rearrangement links TRBV5-1 to TRBJ2-2; tentative D call: TRBD1 (7 bases). The CDR3 loop spans 14 amino acids. Germline assignment: CDR1 SGHRS and CDR2 YFSETQ. V lost 1 base and J lost 6, with 10 bases in between. This CDR3 reads CASSLQGGAGELFF. CDR3 DNA sequence: TGCGCCAGCAGCTTGCAGGGGGGAGCCGGGGAGCTGTTTTTT.

The V gene is TRBV6-5, the J gene TRBJ1-3; possible D gene TRBD1, 5 bases. The CDR3 runs to 15 residues. Trimming shortened V by 0 bases and J by 4 bases, and 10 bases separated the two germline ends. From germline, CDR1 is MNHEY and CDR2 SVGAGI. In DNA, the CDR3 is TGTGCCAGCAGTTACTCGGGGGGGAAGGGAAACACCATATATTTT. It specifies CASSYSGGKGNTIYF.

This clone was observed a few times. The V and J genes are TRBV7-9 and TRBJ2-1; unclear D gene. The CDR3 covers 13 residues. Germline CDR1 SEHNR, CDR2 FQNEAQ (reference sequence). Trimming pared 5 bases from V and 7 bases from J, leaving 12 bases between. CDR3 in DNA: TGTGCCAGCAGCCCACCAGTAGTGAATGAGCAGTTCTTC. Encoded protein: CASSPPVVNEQFF.